This T cell receptor (beta chain) was identified during a study of CD8 T cells in Susac syndrome. RNA was extracted with the RNeasy kit, and a quantity of roughly 0.5 to 1 ug was reverse transcribed using random hexamers. TCRdb processed the immunoSEQ multiplex PCR reads anew with MiXCR; each CDR3 protein has one entry. The table lists more than 75,000 distinct CDR3 sequences, approximately 92% of them singletons. The CDR3 has 14 amino acids. The germline V gene encodes CDR1 LNHDA and CDR2 SQIVND (reference sequence). Trimming took off 1 base at V and 8 bases at J, with 12 bases between the two ends. From blood CD8+ and CD4+ T cells, the TCR beta chain was sequenced.

This chain connects TRBV19 to TRBJ2-4, with D maybe TRBD1 (5 bases). The source material was CD8+ T cells from PBMCs. The TCR sequence derives from a human donor in good health. The CDR3 loop reads CASSIAPRADIQYF. In DNA form, the CDR3 reads TGTGCCAGTAGTATAGCCCCCAGGGCGGACATTCAGTACTTC.